The 5 T cell receptor beta chains below were found in one sample sequenced in a study of T cell responses to AZD1222 COVID-19 vaccine. Method: immunoSEQ multiplex PCR; TCRdb's copy keeps in-frame clones and lacks some. The sample holds some 140,000 clones, over 65% seen once. The material was peripheral blood, obtained on day 0 of AZD1222 vaccination. The receptor set was obtained from an adult in good health.

The chain combines TRBV28 with TRBJ2-1; D possibly corresponds to TRBD1 (6 bases). V dropped 8 bases and J dropped 10 bases, with 21 bases sitting between them. Germline values: CDR1 MDHEN, CDR2 SYDVKM. The CDR3 contains 14 residues. CDR3 nucleotide sequence: TGTGCCAGCTCCCCTCCCCACAGGGCGGCGGAGCAGTTCTTC. It specifies CASSPPHRAAEQFF.

Only one count was recorded for this clone. The chain uses TRBV5-1 and TRBJ1-1, with TRBD1 as a possible D gene (5 bases). Germline V lookup: CDR1 SGHRS, CDR2 YFSETQ. The CDR3 has 13 residues. Trimming removed 6 bases from V and 0 bases from J, with 9 bases in between. The DNA of the CDR3 is TGCGCCAGCAAACAGGACATGAACACTGAAGCTTTCTTT. Translation: CASKQDMNTEAFF.

V usage is TRBV28 and J usage is TRBJ2-1; D is unclear. Germline values: CDR1 MDHEN, CDR2 SYDVKM. The CDR3 covers 12 residues. Trimming pared 3 bases from V and 7 bases from J, leaving 7 bases between. The CDR3 reads CASSFILNEQFF. The CDR3 nucleotides read TGTGCCAGCAGTTTTATACTGAATGAGCAGTTCTTC.

This chain uses TRBV30 with TRBJ1-5; 7 nucleotides align to TRBD1. After removal of 0 bases from V and 2 bases from J, the junction contained 4 bases not matched to a gene. Germline V gene sequence: CDR1 GTSNPN, CDR2 SVGIG (reference sequence). The CDR3 covers 15 residues. The CDR3 DNA is TGTGCCTGGAGTGTTACCGGGACAGGCAATCAGCCCCAGCATTTT. Translation: CAWSVTGTGNQPQHF.

The rearrangement joins TRBV5-4 to TRBJ1-2; D perhaps matches TRBD1 (5 bases). CDR3 length equals 13 residues. Trimming left V 1 base short and J 5 bases short, with 9 bases between. The germline gives CDR1 SGHNT, CDR2 YYREEE (reference sequence). The CDR3 DNA follows: TGTGCCAGCAGCTTGAGACAGACGTATGGCTACACCTTC. This translates into CASSLRQTYGYTF.